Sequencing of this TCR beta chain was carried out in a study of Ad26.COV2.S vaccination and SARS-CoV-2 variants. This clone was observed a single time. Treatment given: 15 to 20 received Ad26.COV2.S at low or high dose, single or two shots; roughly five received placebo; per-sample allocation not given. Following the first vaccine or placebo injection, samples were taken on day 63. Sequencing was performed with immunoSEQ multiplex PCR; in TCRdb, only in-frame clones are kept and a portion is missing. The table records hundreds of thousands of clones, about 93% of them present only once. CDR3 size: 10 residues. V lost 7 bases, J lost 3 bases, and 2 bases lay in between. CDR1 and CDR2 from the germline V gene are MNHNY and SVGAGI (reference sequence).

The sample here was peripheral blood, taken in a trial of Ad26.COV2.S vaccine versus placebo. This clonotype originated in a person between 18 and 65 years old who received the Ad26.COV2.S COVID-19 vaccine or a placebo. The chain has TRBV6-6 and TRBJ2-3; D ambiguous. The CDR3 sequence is CASKTDTQYF. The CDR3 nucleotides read TGTGCCAGCAAAACAGATACGCAGTATTTT.